This T cell receptor beta chain comes out of a study of spatial heterogeneity in lung cancer. Turning to the study itself: The follow-up PBMC samples were sequenced whenever they were available. The median time to follow-up was approximately 23 months after resection. Consistently, beta-chain sequences turned up in larger numbers than alpha-chain sequences did.

General observations from the study: Detection of ubiquitous tumor TCRs in blood was higher at resection than follow-up.

Time point denoted: blood at routine non-recurrence follow-up after resection. Unsorted samples of tumor, nontumor lung or frozen PBMC had their whole RNA sequenced. The germline gives CDR1 SQVTM, CDR2 ANQGSEA. CDR3 length equals 14 residues. Trimming cost V 6 bases and J 2 bases, with 13 bases left between them. TCRdb re-called the 5' RACE reads through MiXCR, storing one row per CDR3 protein. The table shows about 17,000 distinct CDR3 sequences, with about 19% occurring only once. This clonotype showed up just a few times. What it binds is not known. Sequencing was performed on PBMCs, taken at follow-up. V usage is TRBV29-1 and J usage is TRBJ2-2; D may be TRBD1 (5 bases). This TCR came from a male donor with early-stage non-small cell lung cancer. The CDR3 bases are TGCAGCGTCACAGGAGATTTTAACACCGGGGAGCTGTTTTTT. Residues: CSVTGDFNTGELFF.